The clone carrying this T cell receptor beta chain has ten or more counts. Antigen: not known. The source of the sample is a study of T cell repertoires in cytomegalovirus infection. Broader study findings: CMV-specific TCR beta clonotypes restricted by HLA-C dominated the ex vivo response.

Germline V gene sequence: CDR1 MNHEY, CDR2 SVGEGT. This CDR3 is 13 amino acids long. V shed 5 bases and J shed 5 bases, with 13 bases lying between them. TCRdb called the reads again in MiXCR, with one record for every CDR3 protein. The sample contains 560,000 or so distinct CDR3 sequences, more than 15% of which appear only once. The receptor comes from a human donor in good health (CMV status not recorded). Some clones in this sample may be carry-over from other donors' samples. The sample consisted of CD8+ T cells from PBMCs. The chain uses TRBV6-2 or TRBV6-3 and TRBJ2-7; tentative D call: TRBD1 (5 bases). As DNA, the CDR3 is TGTGCCAGCAGTCCCCTGAGGACACACGAGCAGTACTTC. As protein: CASSPLRTHEQYF.